The table lists the clone carrying this T cell receptor (beta chain) with a few counts. Its antigen remains unknown. Cultured CD4+ T-cell DNA underwent Oncomine TCR Beta short-read sequencing. MiXCR, run by TCRdb on the PCR reads, gives a single entry per CDR3 protein. In the table there are roughly 14,000 distinct CDR3 sequences, about half of which are singletons. Germline loops: CDR1 DFQATT, CDR2 SNEGSKA (reference sequence). The V end lost 0 bases, the J end lost 0 bases, and 9 bases lay between the germline ends. The CDR3 is made up of 15 amino acids. The sample's treatment: roughly 10-day PBMC culture with coronavirus spike peptide pools or control peptides (ViraFEST assay). This sample stems from a study of vaccination and CD4 T cells after COVID-19. Study as a whole: Those taking part got two shots of either the BNT162b2 or the mRNA-1273 vaccine. Stimulation of cells relied on overlapping spike peptides derived from SARS-CoV-2, HCoV-NL63, HCoV-OC43 and HCoV-229E.

The sequencing used cultured CD4+ T cells from blood, collected after SARS-CoV-2 vaccination. The receptor was derived from a human donor with COVID-19. V usage is TRBV20-1 and J usage is TRBJ1-5; D is undetermined. The CDR3, as DNA: TGCAGTGCTAGAGATTCCGGGAGTAGCAATCAGCCCCAGCATTTT. The encoded protein is CSARDSGSSNQPQHF.